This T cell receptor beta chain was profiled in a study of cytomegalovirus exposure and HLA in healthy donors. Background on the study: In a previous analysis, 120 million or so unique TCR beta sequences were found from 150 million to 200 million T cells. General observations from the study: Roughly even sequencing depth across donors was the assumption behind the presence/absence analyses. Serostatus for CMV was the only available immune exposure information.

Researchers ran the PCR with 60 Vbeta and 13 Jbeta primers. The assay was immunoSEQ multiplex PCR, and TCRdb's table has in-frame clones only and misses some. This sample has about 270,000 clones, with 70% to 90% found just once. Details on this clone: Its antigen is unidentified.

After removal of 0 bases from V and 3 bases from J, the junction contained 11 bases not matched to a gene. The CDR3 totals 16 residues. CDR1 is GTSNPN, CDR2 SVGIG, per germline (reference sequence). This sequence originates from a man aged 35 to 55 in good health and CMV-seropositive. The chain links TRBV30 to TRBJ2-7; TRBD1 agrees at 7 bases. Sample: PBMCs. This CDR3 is CAWSVRGVGDSYEQYF. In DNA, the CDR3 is TGTGCCTGGAGTGTACGTGGGGTAGGGGACAGCTACGAGCAGTACTTC.